This TCR beta chain was identified in a study of long-term antiretroviral therapy in people with HIV. Study-wide context: The earliest samples predate the 2015 immediate-ART recommendation by about a decade. Broader study findings: Data on ART adherence, viral resistance or therapy changes were unavailable. Diversity remained lower than transplant donor controls, even though it increased after ART.

Each HIV-infected participant was given treatment in the United States. To note about this clone: Its target is not known.

immunoSEQ v3.0 was run at survey level. Sequencing used immunoSEQ multiplex PCR; TCRdb keeps in-frame clones, though not all of them. The table has approximately 15,000 clones, approximately 90% seen once; the top ten hold less than 15%. The CDR3 is made up of 16 amino acids. Trimming took 3 bases from V and 1 from J; bases not matched to a gene: 7. Germline V gene sequence: CDR1 MNHEY, CDR2 SMNVEV (reference sequence). This TCR was sampled from a man aged 45-60 years with HIV. V is TRBV27 and J is TRBJ2-3, with 7 bases aligning to TRBD2. This sample comprised unsorted PBMCs, obtained 6.9 years after starting antiretroviral therapy. CDR3 nucleotides: TGTGCCAGCAGTTTGGTGCGGGAGTTGGGCACAGATACGCAGTATTTT. Amino acids: CASSLVRELGTDTQYF.